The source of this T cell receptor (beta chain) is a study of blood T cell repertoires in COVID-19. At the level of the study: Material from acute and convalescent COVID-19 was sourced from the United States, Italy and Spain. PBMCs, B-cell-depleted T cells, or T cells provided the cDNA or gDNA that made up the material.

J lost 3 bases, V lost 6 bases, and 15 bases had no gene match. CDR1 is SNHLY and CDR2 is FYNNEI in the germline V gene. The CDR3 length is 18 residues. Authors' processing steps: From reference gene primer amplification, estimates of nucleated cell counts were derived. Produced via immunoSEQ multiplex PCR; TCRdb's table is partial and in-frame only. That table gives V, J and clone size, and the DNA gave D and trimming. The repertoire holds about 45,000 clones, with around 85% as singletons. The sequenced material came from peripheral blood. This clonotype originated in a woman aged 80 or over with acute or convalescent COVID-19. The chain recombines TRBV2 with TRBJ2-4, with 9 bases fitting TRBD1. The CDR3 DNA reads TGTGCCAGCAGCGACGACAGGGGGGGAGATACGGGCAAAAACATTCAGTACTTC. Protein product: CASSDDRGGDTGKNIQYF.